Here is one TCR beta chain with its context. Its antigen remains unidentified. No base quality values were provided; no much bigger clone lies one nucleotide off. This record comes from a study of regulatory T cells in long-lasting Graves disease (dated by TCRdb to 2020 to 2022). At the level of the whole study: Newly diagnosed Graves' disease patients had taken antithyroid drugs for less than 3 months. The study was conducted in China and was registered as a clinical trial. A total of around 35 samples underwent TCR sequencing: around 13 from persistent and roughly 20 from newly diagnosed Graves' disease patients. Persistent Graves' disease patients were compared with newly diagnosed Graves' disease patients by peripheral blood TCR sequencing and RNA sequencing.

Study-wide conclusions, independent of this receptor: Sequencing and analysis were limited to the TCR beta chain. Persistent Graves' disease patients showed lower TCR Shannon entropy and fewer highly expanded clones than newly diagnosed patients, suggesting clonal expansion. The authors acknowledged the small sample size as a limitation that may reduce accuracy. Patients with persistent disease shared more public clonotypes (over 2,500) than newly diagnosed patients did (around 980). The study examined only peripheral blood because the primary lesion, thyroid tissue, could not be accessed. TRBV28, TRBJ1-2 and TRBJ2-5 were preferentially used in persistent disease, while TRBV20-1 and TRBJ2-1 were favored in newly diagnosed disease.

Relative to germline, V is 6 bases shorter and J is 2 bases shorter, with 10 bases between their ends. The CDR3 measures 14 amino acids from cysteine to phenylalanine. Only the CDR3 portion is preserved as DNA: 42 bases, with reading frame beginning at the first base. CDR1 and CDR2 (LNHDA, SQIVND) derive from the germline V gene (reference sequence). To prepare the library, multiplex PCR was applied. The listed sequencing device is Illumina HiSeq 4000. CDR3 regions were amplified by Arm-PCR with iRepertoire HTBI primers to construct TCR beta libraries. Gel purification was performed on PCR products prior to sequencing. From the authors' description of their analysis: Gene usage analysis of CDR3 amino acid clonotypes relied on the approximately 60 TRBV and more than twelve TRBJ segments identified across samples. Filtered high-quality paired reads were merged into contigs using COPE and FqMerger. BLAST was used to align contigs to IMGT TRBV, TRBD and TRBJ reference genes, and CDR3 was defined according to IMGT. Highly expanded clones were defined as clonotypes with a frequency above 0.1%. Shannon entropy was used to measure repertoire diversity, and the Gini coefficient was used to measure V-J evenness. A clonotype was considered public if more than one individual shared it. TCRdb reran the public reads through fastp at Q25 and MiXCR, keeping productive beta chains. Each entry is one CDR3 protein sequence, shown with its most common DNA and genes. The V and J calls were determined by TCRdb, not by the authors. In this sample the table shows about 460,000 distinct CDR3 sequences, less than 15% of which occur a single time. More than 15% of the sample lies in the top ten.

The sample's time point label, decoded: newly diagnosed GD, antithyroid drugs for less than 3 months. RNA was extracted from PBMCs in TRIzol for both TCR sequencing and RNA sequencing. Graves' disease was diagnosed according to American Thyroid Association guidelines. The patients came from an endocrinology department in Xi'an, China. Each patient gave approximately 9 milliliters of peripheral blood, collected in an EDTA anticoagulant tube. Ficoll Paque Plus density gradient separation was used to isolate PBMCs, and no additional T cell sorting was done. An Agilent 2100 Bioanalyzer and agarose gel were used to check RNA quality, and a NanoDrop 2000 was used to measure RNA concentration. These data also featured in a second study, about T cells in Graves' hyperthyroidism and ophthalmopathy. As the second paper documents: Stable Graves' hyperthyroidism was defined as no progression to ophthalmopathy during 18 months of follow-up. Hyperthyroidism patients were newly diagnosed, had a disease duration of under 2 months, and were aged 18 to 65 years. The study excluded patients with uncontrolled infections, other autoimmune diseases, pregnancy or lactation. Diagnoses were established on the basis of clinical symptoms, serum thyroxine and TRAb, thyroid ultrasound, and orbital computed tomography. For the first round of RT-PCR on the TCR CDR3, the HTBI primer set was used together with the Qiagen OneStep RT-PCR kit. Blood samples also contained most of the expanded thyroid clonotypes (frequency above 0.001), which suggests that blood repertoires may reflect thyroid immune responses. Ophthalmopathy was separated from stable hyperthyroidism by a 13 V-J signature model, with approximately 86% sensitivity and roughly 81% specificity obtained in cross-validation and 80%/75% obtained in testing. In validation, the model predicted progression to ophthalmopathy with just under 71% sensitivity and 72% to 75% specificity, a median of about 6 months before onset. To identify distinguishing TCR V-J signatures, a discovery cohort of roughly 100 patients was used, comprising 43 with Graves' ophthalmopathy and 57 with stable Graves' hyperthyroidism. Whether ophthalmopathy could be predicted prospectively was tested in an independent validation cohort made up of under 20 hyperthyroidism patients plus 17 patients who later progressed to ophthalmopathy. The 75 to 100 discovery patients were divided at random into training and test sets in a 7:3 ratio. In addition, the study compared T-cell repertoires in thyroid tissue and in blood from about six Graves' hyperthyroidism patients. Following sampling, methimazole starting at 30 mg daily was given to hyperthyroidism patients, and high-dose intravenous methylprednisolone was given to ophthalmopathy patients. Libraries were constructed in a second round of multiplex PCR, after which size selection and purification were carried out. Paired-end sequencing of the libraries was performed with 100 bp reads on an Illumina HiSeq2000. SOAPnuke was used to process the raw data, removing reads that contained adapters or uncalled bases, had a mean Phred below 15, or lacked an exact match to the constant primer or identifier. High-quality paired reads were merged with COPE v1.2.5, and unique nucleotide sequences were defined as clonotypes. MiTCR v1.1 was used to align the clonotypes against IMGT TRBV, TRBD and TRBJ reference segments. Analysis was restricted to V-J combinations with a frequency above 0.0001, which covered 99.2% of repertoires. The TCS score was defined as F50 (clonal expansion) divided by E x V (chaos), with BLOSUM62-based TCRdist calculated between CDR3 peptides within each V-J. Welch's t-statistics and random forest reduced 450 to 600 V-J features to roughly 13, which were used in a naive Bayes classifier (R e1071). No statistical method was used to set the sample size in advance, and investigators knew the group allocation. TCR Vbeta CDR3 sequencing of fewer than 150 peripheral blood samples (approximately 44 ophthalmopathy, about 75 hyperthyroidism and roughly 17 progressor patients) is reported in the paper.

The rearrangement combines TRBV19 with TRBJ2-2; the D gene cannot be named for sure. Sequences were derived from peripheral blood mononuclear cells (PBMCs), sampled at new diagnosis, from a patient treated with antithyroid drugs. The origin of this receptor is a woman aged 45-65 years with Graves disease. Donor details come from another sample of the same person, matched by shared clones. DNA sequence: TGTGCCAGTAGGGCTCGCGTAAACACCGGGGAGCTGTTTTTT. Translated, this gives CASRARVNTGELFF.